The 30 T cell receptor beta chains reported below all come from one sample, sequenced in a study of beta chain features in type 1 diabetes. These receptors are not linked to any known antigen. Expressed TCRB transcripts were sequenced after all isolated RNA was converted to cDNA. The table came from immunoSEQ multiplex PCR; TCRdb's copy has only in-frame clones and leaves some out. The data hold around 160,000 clones, with 7.5% to 9.5% observed a single time. Study results and caveats: Shorter TCRB CDR3s, moderately but significantly so, were found in Type 1 diabetes patients in all four CD4+ subsets.

The sample consisted of central memory CD4+ T cells from blood. The source of these receptors is a woman between 18 and 29 years old with type 1 diabetes.

This clone was seen a handful of times. The chain recombines TRBV11-2 with TRBJ2-2, with D maybe TRBD1 (6 bases). CDR1 is SGHAT and CDR2 is FQNNGV in the germline V gene. The CDR3 has 15 residues. V lost 7 bases and J 0 bases, leaving 12 bases between the germline ends. Here the CDR3 DNA reads TGTGCCAGCATCCGGACAGAGACGAACACCGGGGAGCTGTTTTTT. This gives the protein CASIRTETNTGELFF. The full variable domain, rest sourced from reference TRBV11-2 and TRBJ2-2, is EAGVAQSPRYKIIEKRQSVAFWCNPISGHATLYWYQQILGQGPKLLIQFQNNGVVDDSQLPKDRFSAERLKGVDSTLKIQPAKLEDSAVYLCASIRTETNTGELFFGEGSRLTVL.

The chain joins TRBV28 to TRBJ2-7, with TRBD2 as a possible D gene (6 bases). The CDR3 loop spans 16 amino acids. Looked up from germline, CDR1 is MDHEN and CDR2 is SYDVKM. V was trimmed by 3 bases and J by 3 bases, leaving 18 bases between them. The CDR3 nucleotides are TGTGCCAGCAGTTTCTTTCCCCGGGAGCCAAACTACGAGCAGTACTTC. It specifies CASSFFPREPNYEQYF.

This clone was seen a few times. The V gene is TRBV13, the J gene TRBJ1-1, with 9 bases matching TRBD1. Trimming took 4 bases from V and 2 from J; bases not matched to a gene: 11. Germline V CDR1 and CDR2: PRHDT, FYEKMQ (reference sequence). The CDR3 sequence is 17 residues long. CDR3 region: CASSSLPRDRVNTEAFF. CDR3 in DNA: TGTGCCAGCAGCTCGCTCCCCCGGGACAGGGTCAACACTGAAGCTTTCTTT.

In this sample, this clone turned up a few times. This chain connects TRBV5-4 to TRBJ2-3; the D gene is possibly TRBD1 (6 bases). CDR1 SGHNT and CDR2 YYREEE come from the germline V gene (reference sequence). The V gene lost 0 bases and the J gene lost 5 bases, with 13 bases spanning the gap. The CDR3 length is 15 residues. The CDR3 sequence is CASSLAAGARDTQYF. The DNA of the CDR3 is TGTGCCAGCAGCTTGGCCGCAGGGGCGCGAGATACGCAGTATTTT.

This clone has more than one count but fewer than ten. At one end the junction does not follow the germline gene, possibly because of a read error. The rearrangement joins TRBV7-2 to TRBJ1-4; D perhaps matches TRBD1 (5 bases). The CDR3 runs to 15 residues. Germline lookup yields CDR1 SGHTA and CDR2 FQGNSA. CDR3 in amino acids: CASSLYRDFKEKLFF. For the CDR3, the DNA is TGCGCCAGCAGCCTTTACCGGGACTTCAAGGAAAAACTGTTTTTT.

This clone occurred a few times. This chain joins TRBV29-1 and TRBJ2-5; D may be TRBD2 (5 bases). The CDR3 length is 11 residues. Per the germline V gene, CDR1 is SQVTM and CDR2 is ANQGSEA. With 4 bases removed from V and 5 bases from J, the gap between germline ends came to 8 bases. The CDR3, as DNA: TGCAGCGTTGTCCAGCGGGAGACCCAGTACTTC. Its protein is CSVVQRETQYF. The full variable domain, its missing parts supplied by reference TRBV29-1 and TRBJ2-5, is SAVISQKPSRDICQRGTSLTIQCQVDSQVTMMFWYRQQPGQSLTLIATANQGSEATYESGFVIDKFPISRPNLTFSTLTVSNMSPEDSSIYLCSVVQRETQYFGPGTRLLVL.

This clone showed up just a few times. The CDR3 DNA sequence: TGTGCCAGCGCCCCGGTATATTTT. Encoded protein: CASAPVYF. V usage is TRBV6-1 and J usage is TRBJ1-3; D remains ambiguous. This CDR3 is 8 amino acids long. V lost 8 bases and J lost 14, with 7 bases in between. The germline CDR1 and CDR2 sequences are MNHNS and SASEGT.

The sample holds a few counts of this clone. V is TRBV4-3 and J is TRBJ2-3; D is uncertain. CDR1 is LGHNA, CDR2 YSLEER, per germline. The CDR3 totals 15 residues. Trimming took off 0 bases at V and 0 bases at J, with 7 bases between the two ends. CDR3 sequence: CASSQEGRSTDTQYF. The CDR3 DNA reads as TGCGCCAGCAGCCAAGAGGGCCGAAGCACAGATACGCAGTATTTT.

The V gene is TRBV9, the J gene TRBJ2-3, with 9 bases matching TRBD2. Losses at the gene ends were 0 bases for V and 8 bases for J; bases not matched to a gene: 4. Per the germline V gene, CDR1 is SGDLS and CDR2 is YYNGEE. The CDR3 runs to 14 residues. CDR3 sequence: CASSVEMGLATQYF. DNA of the CDR3: TGTGCCAGCAGCGTAGAGATGGGACTAGCTACGCAGTATTTT.

This clone was detected a few times. The V and J genes are TRBV2 and TRBJ2-2, with D perhaps matching TRBD2 (5 bases). CDR1 and CDR2 from the germline V gene are SNHLY and FYNNEI. The germline V and J ends were trimmed by 6 bases and 6 bases, with 8 bases remaining between them. This CDR3 contains 12 residues. The CDR3 nucleotides are TGTGCCAGCAGGACGGGATCCGGGGAGCTGTTTTTT. Translation gives CASRTGSGELFF.

The rearrangement links TRBV19 to TRBJ1-1, with 7 nucleotides matching TRBD1. With V trimmed by 7 bases and J by 6 bases, 11 bases remained unmatched. The CDR3 consists of 14 residues. CDR1 LNHDA and CDR2 SQIVND come from the germline V gene (reference sequence). In DNA, the CDR3 is TGTGCCAGTAATTTTATAGACAGGGACGCTGAAGCTTTCTTT. Translation gives CASNFIDRDAEAFF.

Regarding this clone: One end of the junction varies from germline; a read error may be responsible. The rearrangement links TRBV20-1 to TRBJ2-4, with D perhaps TRBD1 (6 bases). CDR1 and CDR2 from the germline V gene are DFQATT and SNEGSKA (reference sequence). The CDR3 is 11 amino acids. The CDR3 DNA reads TGCAGTGCTAGAGATATCAGGGGCAGCTTCTTC. The encoded protein is CSARDIRGSFF.

V usage is TRBV20-1 and J usage is TRBJ2-7, with D possibly TRBD1 on 6 matching bases. The germline CDR1 and CDR2 sequences are DFQATT and SNEGSKA (reference sequence). V shed 7 bases and J shed 3 bases, with 10 bases lying between them. This CDR3 contains 11 residues. This CDR3 is CSGQVNYEQYF. The CDR3 nucleotides read TGCAGTGGACAGGTGAACTACGAGCAGTACTTC.

This clone has only a few counts. The chain's CDR3 is CASSQDSLLGELFF. Written as DNA, the CDR3 is TGCGCCAGCAGCCAAGATTCGTTACTCGGGGAGCTGTTTTTT. V and J are TRBV4-3 and TRBJ2-2; D call uncertain. The ends were cut back, 0 bases at V and 7 bases at J, with 9 bases in the middle. The length of the CDR3 is 14 residues. The germline gives CDR1 LGHNA, CDR2 YSLEER.

This clone was counted between two and nine times. The rearrangement uses TRBV6-1 and TRBJ2-5, with a tentative D call TRBD2 (5 bases). Germline CDR1 MNHNS, CDR2 SASEGT. V was trimmed by 6 bases and J by 7 bases, leaving 9 bases between them. CDR3 length: 11 residues. The CDR3 spells CASSPGGTQYF. CDR3 coding DNA: TGTGCCAGCAGCCCCGGAGGGACCCAGTACTTC.

This clone was counted only a few times. The rearrangement links TRBV2 to TRBJ2-3; D may be TRBD1 (5 bases). Trimming took 3 bases from V and 2 from J, leaving 12 bases between them. The germline V gene encodes CDR1 SNHLY and CDR2 FYNNEI. The CDR3 runs to 15 residues. The CDR3: CASSEVRAITDTQYF. The DNA for the CDR3 is TGTGCCAGCAGTGAGGTCAGGGCTATCACAGATACGCAGTATTTT.

In this sample, this clone turned up a few times. This rearrangement joins TRBV5-1 to TRBJ2-5; 11 positions agree with TRBD1. The CDR3 covers 15 residues. Trimming cost V 4 bases and J 5 bases; bases outside gene matches: 7. Looked up from germline, CDR1 is SGHRS and CDR2 is YFSETQ. CDR3 nucleotide sequence: TGCGCCAGCAGCCTCGGACAGGGGGCTATGGAGACCCAGTACTTC. Translation gives CASSLGQGAMETQYF.

J is TRBJ1-1 and V is TRBV29-1, with 9 bases identical to TRBD1. Germline lookup yields CDR1 SQVTM and CDR2 ANQGSEA. The V and J ends lost 5 bases and 6 bases, in that order; junction bases with no gene match: 1. The CDR3 runs to 11 residues. The CDR3 loop reads CSVRQGAEAFF. Here the CDR3 DNA reads TGCAGCGTTCGACAGGGGGCTGAAGCTTTCTTT.

The gene calls are TRBV7-2 and TRBJ2-7, with no clear D. Germline CDR1 and CDR2: SGHTA and FQGNSA. With 1 base removed from V and 1 base from J, the gap between germline ends came to 8 bases. This CDR3 is built from 14 residues. CDR3 sequence (DNA): TGTGCCAGCAGCTTAGACAGCCAGTCCTACGAGCAGTACTTC. Protein: CASSLDSQSYEQYF.

The chain couples TRBV4-2 to TRBJ2-7; the match to TRBD1 covers 9 bases. CDR1 and CDR2 from the germline V gene are LGHNA and YNFKEQ. The J segment lost 3 bases and the V segment lost 0 bases, leaving 9 bases of the junction unmatched. CDR3 size: 17 residues. Written as DNA, the CDR3 is TGTGCCAGCAGCCAAGATCTTTCTCCGGGACAGGGCTACGAGCAGTACTTC. It yields the protein CASSQDLSPGQGYEQYF.

This clone was seen more than once but under ten times. The chain couples TRBV2 to TRBJ2-5; 11 bases are a match to TRBD1. The CDR3 has 15 residues. The junction had 6 bases not matched to a gene; V was cut back by 5 bases and J by 4 bases. Germline lookup yields CDR1 SNHLY and CDR2 FYNNEI. The CDR3 sequence is CASSLGQGAIETQYF. The CDR3 DNA sequence: TGTGCCAGCAGTCTCGGACAGGGGGCTATAGAGACCCAGTACTTC.

This clone appeared a few times. The chain uses TRBV7-6 and TRBJ2-1; D gene ambiguous. Germline V gives CDR1 SGHVS, CDR2 FNYEAQ. The CDR3 has 12 amino acids. Trimming took 5 bases from V and 9 from J, leaving 11 bases between them. The CDR3 here is CASSLGHGEQFF. The CDR3 coding sequence is TGTGCCAGCAGCCTAGGGCATGGTGAGCAGTTCTTC. The variable domain in full, completed from reference TRBV7-6 and TRBJ2-1, reads GAGVSQSPRYKVTKRGQDVALRCDPISGHVSLYWYRQALGQGPEFLTYFNYEAQQDKSGLPNDRFSAERPEGSISTLTIQRTEQRDSAMYRCASSLGHGEQFFGPGTRLTVL.

This rearrangement joins TRBV5-1 to TRBJ1-1, with D possibly TRBD1 on 5 matching bases. CDR3 length: 17 amino acids. Looked up from germline, CDR1 is SGHRS and CDR2 is YFSETQ. V lost 3 bases, J lost 1 base, and 19 bases lay in between. The DNA of the CDR3 is TGCGCCAGCAGCTGGGGCCGGGACTTTATTGCGAACACTGAAGCTTTCTTT. Encoded protein: CASSWGRDFIANTEAFF.

The rearrangement links TRBV7-9 to TRBJ2-7; 8 bases are shared with TRBD2. Trimming removed 1 base from V and 2 bases from J; junction bases left unmatched: 4. The CDR3 length is 15 residues. Germline CDR1 and CDR2: SEHNR and FQNEAQ (reference sequence). The CDR3 spells CASSLGLAGTYEQYF. The CDR3 DNA is TGTGCCAGCAGCTTAGGGCTAGCGGGCACCTACGAGCAGTACTTC.

This clone was found a few times. CDR3 region: CASSLLDSANTEAFF. In DNA, the CDR3 is TGTGCCAGCAGCTTACTTGACAGCGCGAACACTGAAGCTTTCTTT. The genes are TRBV7-8 and TRBJ1-1; possible D gene TRBD1, 5 bases. V dropped 2 bases and J dropped 1 base, with 11 bases sitting between them. Germline CDR1 and CDR2: SGHVS and FQNEAQ. The CDR3 has 15 residues.

This clone was observed a few times. The gene calls are TRBV2 and TRBJ2-3; unclear D gene. V gave up 6 bases and J gave up 9 bases, with 13 bases separating them. Looked up from germline, CDR1 is SNHLY and CDR2 is FYNNEI. The CDR3 totals 12 residues. The CDR3 is CASRLDSWTQYF. The CDR3 DNA is TGTGCCAGCAGGCTCGACTCGTGGACGCAGTATTTT.

This clone has only a few counts. The DNA of the CDR3 is TGTGCCAGCGGGACTAGCGGGAGTTACGAGCAGTACTTC. Its translation is CASGTSGSYEQYF. The chain employs TRBV11-3 and TRBJ2-7; 14 positions match TRBD2. There are 13 residues in the CDR3. The V gene end was trimmed by 8 bases and the J gene end by 4 bases; junction bases not matched to a gene: 1. Looked up from germline, CDR1 is SGHNT and CDR2 is YENEEA. Looking up the rest from reference TRBV11-3 and TRBJ2-7 gives the full variable domain: EAGVVQSPRYKIIEKKQPVAFWCNPISGHNTLYWYLQNLGQGPELLIRYENEEAVDDSQLPKDRFSAERLKGVDSTLKIQPAELGDSAVYLCASGTSGSYEQYFGPGTRLTVT.

This clone was observed a handful of times. The gene calls are TRBV23-1 and TRBJ2-7; TRBD1 agrees at 8 bases. TRBV23-1 is identified as an open reading frame with a role that is uncertain. The CDR3 runs 11 residues. CDR3 nucleotide sequence: TGCCCAGGACAGGGAGAAAACGAGCAGTACTTC. Translated, it gives CPGQGENEQYF.

This clone was observed a few times. The chain employs TRBV18 and TRBJ1-1; D not certain. Germline loops: CDR1 KGHSH, CDR2 LQKENI. The CDR3 extends over 15 amino acids. Trimming shortened V by 2 bases and J by 0 bases, and 10 bases separated the two germline ends. The CDR3 loop reads CASSPWAEMNTEAFF. In nucleotides, the CDR3 is TGTGCCAGCTCACCATGGGCAGAGATGAACACTGAAGCTTTCTTT.

The rearrangement links TRBV6-5 to TRBJ2-1; 8 bases line up with TRBD1. Germline lookup yields CDR1 MNHEY and CDR2 SVGAGI. V shed 7 bases, J shed 9 bases, and the junction held 11 bases outside the gene matches. The CDR3 extends over 14 amino acids. CDR3 DNA: TGTGCCAGCACAGTCCAGGGGGCGCGTAGTGAGCAGTTCTTC. Translated: CASTVQGARSEQFF.